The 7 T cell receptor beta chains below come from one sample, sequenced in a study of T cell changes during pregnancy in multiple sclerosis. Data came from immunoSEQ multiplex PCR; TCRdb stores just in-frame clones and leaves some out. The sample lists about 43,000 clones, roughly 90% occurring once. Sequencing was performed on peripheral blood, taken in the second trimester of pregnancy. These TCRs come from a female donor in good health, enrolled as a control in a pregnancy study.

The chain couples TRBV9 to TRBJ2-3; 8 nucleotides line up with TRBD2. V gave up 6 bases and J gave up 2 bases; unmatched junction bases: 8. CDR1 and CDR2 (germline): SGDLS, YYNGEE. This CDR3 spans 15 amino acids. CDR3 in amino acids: CASIPGGAPTDTQYF. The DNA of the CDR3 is TGTGCCAGCATCCCGGGGGGGGCACCCACAGATACGCAGTATTTT.

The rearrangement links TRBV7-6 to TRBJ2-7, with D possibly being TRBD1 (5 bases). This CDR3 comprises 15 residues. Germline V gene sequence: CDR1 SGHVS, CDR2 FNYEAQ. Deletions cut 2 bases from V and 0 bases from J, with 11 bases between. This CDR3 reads CASSLSRARSYEQYF. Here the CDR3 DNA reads TGTGCCAGCAGCTTATCCAGGGCCCGCTCCTACGAGCAGTACTTC. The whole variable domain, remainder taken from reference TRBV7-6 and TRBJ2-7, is GAGVSQSPRYKVTKRGQDVALRCDPISGHVSLYWYRQALGQGPEFLTYFNYEAQQDKSGLPNDRFSAERPEGSISTLTIQRTEQRDSAMYRCASSLSRARSYEQYFGPGTRLTVT.

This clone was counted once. The DNA for the CDR3 is TGTGCCAGCTTCGGACAGTATAGCAATCAGCCCCAGCATTTT. This gives the protein CASFGQYSNQPQHF. The chain links TRBV6-6 to TRBJ1-5; a weak D match, TRBD1 (6 bases). Germline values: CDR1 MNHNY, CDR2 SVGAGI (reference sequence). The CDR3 is 14 residues long. V shed 8 bases and J shed 0 bases, with 11 bases lying between them.

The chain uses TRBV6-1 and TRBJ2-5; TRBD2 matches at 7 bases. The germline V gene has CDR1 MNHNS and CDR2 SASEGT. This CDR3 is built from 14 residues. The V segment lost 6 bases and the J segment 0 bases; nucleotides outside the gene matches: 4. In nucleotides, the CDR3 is TGTGCCAGCAGGATGGGGGGGTACCAAGAGACCCAGTACTTC. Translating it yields CASRMGGYQETQYF.

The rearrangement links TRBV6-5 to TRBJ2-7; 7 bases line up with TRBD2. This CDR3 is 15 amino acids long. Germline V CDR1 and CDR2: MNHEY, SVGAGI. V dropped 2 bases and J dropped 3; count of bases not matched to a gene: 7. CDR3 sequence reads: CASSYQGGSFYEQYF. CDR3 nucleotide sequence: TGTGCCAGCAGTTACCAGGGAGGGTCGTTCTACGAGCAGTACTTC.

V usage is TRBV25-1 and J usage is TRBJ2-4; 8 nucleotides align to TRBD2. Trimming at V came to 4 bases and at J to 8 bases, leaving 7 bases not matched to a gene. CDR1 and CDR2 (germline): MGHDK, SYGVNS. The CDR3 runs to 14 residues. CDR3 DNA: TGTGCCAGCAGTGGGGCGGGGGGCGCGGACATTCAGTACTTC. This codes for CASSGAGGADIQYF. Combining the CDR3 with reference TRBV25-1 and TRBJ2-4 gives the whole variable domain EADIYQTPRYLVIGTGKKITLECSQTMGHDKMYWYQQDPGMELHLIHYSYGVNSTEKGDLSSESTVSRIRTEHFPLTLESARPSHTSQYLCASSGAGGADIQYFGAGTRLSVL.

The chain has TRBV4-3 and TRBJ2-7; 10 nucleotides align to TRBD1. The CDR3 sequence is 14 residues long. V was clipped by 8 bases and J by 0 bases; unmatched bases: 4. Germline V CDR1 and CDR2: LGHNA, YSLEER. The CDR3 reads CASWGQGSSYEQYF. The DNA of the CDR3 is TGCGCCAGCTGGGGACAGGGGAGCTCCTACGAGCAGTACTTC.